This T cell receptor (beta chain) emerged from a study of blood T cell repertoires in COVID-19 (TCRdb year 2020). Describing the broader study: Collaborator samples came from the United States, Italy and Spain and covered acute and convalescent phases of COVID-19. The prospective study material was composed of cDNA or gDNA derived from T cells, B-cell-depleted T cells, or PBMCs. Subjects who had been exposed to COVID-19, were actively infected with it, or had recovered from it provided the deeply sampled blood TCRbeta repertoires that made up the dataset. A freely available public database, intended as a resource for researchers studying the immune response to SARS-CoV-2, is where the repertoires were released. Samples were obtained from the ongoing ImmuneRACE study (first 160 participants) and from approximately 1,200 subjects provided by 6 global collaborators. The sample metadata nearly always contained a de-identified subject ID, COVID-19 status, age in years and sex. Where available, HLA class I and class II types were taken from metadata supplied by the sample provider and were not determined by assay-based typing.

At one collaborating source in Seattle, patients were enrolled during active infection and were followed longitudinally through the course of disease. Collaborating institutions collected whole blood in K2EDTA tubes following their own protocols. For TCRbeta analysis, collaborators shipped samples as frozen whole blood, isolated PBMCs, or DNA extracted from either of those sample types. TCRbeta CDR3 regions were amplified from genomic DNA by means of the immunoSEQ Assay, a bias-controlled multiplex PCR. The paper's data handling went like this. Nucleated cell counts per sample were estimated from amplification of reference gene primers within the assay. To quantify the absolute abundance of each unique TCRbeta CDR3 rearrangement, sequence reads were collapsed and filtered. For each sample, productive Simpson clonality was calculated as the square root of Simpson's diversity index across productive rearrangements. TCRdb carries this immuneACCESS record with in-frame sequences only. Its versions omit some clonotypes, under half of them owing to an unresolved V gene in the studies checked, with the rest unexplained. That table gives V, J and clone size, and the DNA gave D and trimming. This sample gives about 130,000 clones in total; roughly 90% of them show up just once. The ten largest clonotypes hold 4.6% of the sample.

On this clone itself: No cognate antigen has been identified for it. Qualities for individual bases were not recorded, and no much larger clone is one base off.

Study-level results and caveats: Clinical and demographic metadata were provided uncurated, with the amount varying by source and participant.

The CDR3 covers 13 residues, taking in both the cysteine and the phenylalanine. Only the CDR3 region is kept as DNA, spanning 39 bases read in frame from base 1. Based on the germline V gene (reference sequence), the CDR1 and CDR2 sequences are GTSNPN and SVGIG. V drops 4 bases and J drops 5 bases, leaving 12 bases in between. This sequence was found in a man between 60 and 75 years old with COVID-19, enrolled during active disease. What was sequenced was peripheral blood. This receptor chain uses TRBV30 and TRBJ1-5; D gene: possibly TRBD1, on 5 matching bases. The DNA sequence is TGTGCCTGGAACCCAGGGCAGGATCAGCCCCAGCATTTT. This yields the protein CAWNPGQDQPQHF.